This paragraph reports one T cell receptor (beta chain). The CDR3 is 16 residues long. Trimming stripped 3 bases from V and 3 bases from J, with 18 bases between. From germline, CDR1 is SNHLY and CDR2 FYNNEI. The data were taken from a study of blood T cell repertoires in COVID-19. Study overall: COVID-19 samples collected from the United States, Italy and Spain covered acute and convalescent phases.

As originally analysed: From reference gene primer amplification, estimates of nucleated cell counts were derived. Here immunoSEQ multiplex PCR was the method, and the copy in TCRdb shows in-frame clones only, minus some. V and J calls and clone size are those listed in that table; D and trimming were worked out from the DNA. There are 360,000 or so clones in the sample; roughly 89% occur only once, and 3% to 4.5% lies in the top ten. Enrolment of Seattle patients took place during active infection, and they were followed longitudinally. This TCR came from a woman in her fifties or sixties with COVID-19, enrolled during active disease. The sequenced material came from peripheral blood. The gene calls are TRBV2 and TRBJ2-7; D uncertain. Written as DNA, the CDR3 is TGTGCCAGCAGTGAGGATTTGACTGCATGGAACTACGAGCAGTACTTC. Amino acids: CASSEDLTAWNYEQYF.